The 3 T cell receptor beta chains below come from one sample, sequenced in a study of cytomegalovirus exposure and HLA in healthy donors. The PCR used 60 Vbeta and 13 Jbeta primers. The method was immunoSEQ multiplex PCR; TCRdb's version includes in-frame clones alone and lacks a portion of them. The repertoire consists of about 180,000 clones, with roughly 85% occurring once and the leading ten covering 1.3%. The sequencing sample was made of PBMCs. These TCRs come from a young man in good health and CMV-seronegative.

The chain is built from TRBV4-1 and TRBJ2-1; 7 bases align to TRBD1. Germline CDR1 MGHRA, CDR2 YSYEKL. This CDR3 is built from 14 residues. Trimming removed 6 bases from V and 5 bases from J; junction bases left unmatched: 7. The CDR3 here is CASRARGRHNEQFF. DNA for the CDR3: TGCGCCAGCAGGGCGAGGGGGCGTCACAATGAGCAGTTCTTC.

This clone was seen just once. The chain couples TRBV9 to TRBJ2-4; the D is unclear. Germline CDR1 is SGDLS and CDR2 is YYNGEE. V lost 4 bases, J lost 0 bases, and 11 bases lay in between. This CDR3 has 15 amino acids. CDR3 loop: CASSPSLSAKNIQYF. CDR3 bases: TGTGCCAGCAGCCCCTCACTTTCAGCCAAAAACATTCAGTACTTC.

The V and J genes are TRBV6-6 and TRBJ1-2, with TRBD1 identical over 7 bases. CDR1 and CDR2 (germline): MNHNY, SVGAGI (reference sequence). The J segment lost 8 bases and the V segment lost 6 bases, leaving 12 bases of the junction unmatched. The CDR3 length is 14 residues. The CDR3 protein is CASREETGNRGYTF. Here the CDR3 DNA reads TGTGCCAGCAGAGAGGAGACAGGGAATAGGGGCTACACCTTC.